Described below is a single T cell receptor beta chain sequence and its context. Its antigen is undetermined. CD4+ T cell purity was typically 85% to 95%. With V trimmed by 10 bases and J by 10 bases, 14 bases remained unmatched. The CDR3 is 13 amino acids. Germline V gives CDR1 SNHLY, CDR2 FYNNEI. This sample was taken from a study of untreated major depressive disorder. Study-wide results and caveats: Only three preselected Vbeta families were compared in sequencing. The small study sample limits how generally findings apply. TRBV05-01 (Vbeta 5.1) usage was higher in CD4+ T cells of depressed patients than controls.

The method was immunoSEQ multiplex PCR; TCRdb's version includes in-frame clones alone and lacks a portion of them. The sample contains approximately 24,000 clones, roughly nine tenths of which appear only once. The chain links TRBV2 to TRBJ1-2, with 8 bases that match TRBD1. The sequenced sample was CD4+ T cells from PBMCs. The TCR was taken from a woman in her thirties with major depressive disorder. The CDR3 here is CATQGGTGAAYTF. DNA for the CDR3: TGTGCCACACAGGGGGGCACCGGAGCGGCCTACACCTTC.